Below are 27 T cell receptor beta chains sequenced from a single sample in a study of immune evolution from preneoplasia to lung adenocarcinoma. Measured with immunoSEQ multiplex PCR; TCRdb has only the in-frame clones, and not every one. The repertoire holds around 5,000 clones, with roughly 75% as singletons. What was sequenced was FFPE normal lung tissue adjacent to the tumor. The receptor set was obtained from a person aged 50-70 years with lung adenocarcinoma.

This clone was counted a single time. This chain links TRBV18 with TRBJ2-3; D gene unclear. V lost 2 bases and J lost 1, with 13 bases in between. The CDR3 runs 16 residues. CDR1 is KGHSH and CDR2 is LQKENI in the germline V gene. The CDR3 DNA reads TGTGCCAGCTCACCAAGGCGACTCGAGGGCACAGATACGCAGTATTTT. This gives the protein CASSPRRLEGTDTQYF.

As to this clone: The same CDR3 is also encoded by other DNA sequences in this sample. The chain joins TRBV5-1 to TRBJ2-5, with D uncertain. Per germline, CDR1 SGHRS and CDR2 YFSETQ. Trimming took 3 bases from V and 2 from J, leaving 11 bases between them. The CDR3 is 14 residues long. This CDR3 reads CASSSSGGQETQYF. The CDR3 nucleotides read TGCGCCAGCAGCTCGTCAGGCGGTCAAGAGACCCAGTACTTC.

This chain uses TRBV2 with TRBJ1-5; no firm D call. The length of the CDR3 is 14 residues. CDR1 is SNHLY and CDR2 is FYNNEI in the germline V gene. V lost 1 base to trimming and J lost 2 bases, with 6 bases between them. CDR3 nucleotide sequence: TGTGCCAGCAGTGAAGTACACCGCAATCAGCCCCAGCATTTT. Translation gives CASSEVHRNQPQHF.

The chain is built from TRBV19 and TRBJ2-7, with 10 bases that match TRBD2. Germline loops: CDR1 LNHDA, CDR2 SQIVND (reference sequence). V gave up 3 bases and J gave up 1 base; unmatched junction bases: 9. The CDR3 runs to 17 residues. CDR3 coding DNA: TGTGCCAGTAGTATTTGGCCTAGCGGGAGCGCTTCCTACGAGCAGTACTTC. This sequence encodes CASSIWPSGSASYEQYF.

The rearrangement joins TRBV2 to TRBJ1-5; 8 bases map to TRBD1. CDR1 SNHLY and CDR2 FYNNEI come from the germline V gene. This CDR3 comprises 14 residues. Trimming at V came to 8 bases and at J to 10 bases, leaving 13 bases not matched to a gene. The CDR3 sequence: CASSRGTGAQPQHF. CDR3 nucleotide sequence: TGTGCCAGCTCCCGTGGGACAGGAGCCCAACCCCAGCATTTT.

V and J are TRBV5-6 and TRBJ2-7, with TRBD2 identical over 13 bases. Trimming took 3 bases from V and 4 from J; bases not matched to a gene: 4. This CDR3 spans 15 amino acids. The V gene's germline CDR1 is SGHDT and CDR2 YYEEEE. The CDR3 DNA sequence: TGTGCCAGCAGCTCACTAGCGGGAGGGACTTACGAGCAGTACTTC. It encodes CASSSLAGGTYEQYF.

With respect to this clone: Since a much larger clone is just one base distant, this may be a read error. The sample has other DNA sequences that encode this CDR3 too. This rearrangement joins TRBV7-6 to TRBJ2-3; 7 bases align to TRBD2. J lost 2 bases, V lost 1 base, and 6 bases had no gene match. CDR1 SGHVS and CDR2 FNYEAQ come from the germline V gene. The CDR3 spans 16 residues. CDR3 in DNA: TGTGCCAGCAGCTTAGGGACTAGTCCTCCCACAGATACGCAGTATTTT. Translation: CASSLGTSPPTDTQYF.

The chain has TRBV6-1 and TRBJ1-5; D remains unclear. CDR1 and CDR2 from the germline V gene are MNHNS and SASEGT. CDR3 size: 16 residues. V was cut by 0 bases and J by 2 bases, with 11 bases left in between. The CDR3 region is CASSEALGSGNQPQHF. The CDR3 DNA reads TGTGCCAGCAGTGAAGCGCTAGGGTCGGGCAATCAGCCCCAGCATTTT.

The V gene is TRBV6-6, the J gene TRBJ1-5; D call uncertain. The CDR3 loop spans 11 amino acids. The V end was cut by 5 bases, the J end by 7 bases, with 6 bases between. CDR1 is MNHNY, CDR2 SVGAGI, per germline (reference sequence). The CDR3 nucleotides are TGTGCCAGCAGTGGGGAACAGCCCCAGCATTTT. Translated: CASSGEQPQHF.

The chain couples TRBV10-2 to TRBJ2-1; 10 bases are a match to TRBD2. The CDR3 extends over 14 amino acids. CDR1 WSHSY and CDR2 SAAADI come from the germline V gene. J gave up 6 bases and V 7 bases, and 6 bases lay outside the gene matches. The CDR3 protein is CASTASGRGNEQFF. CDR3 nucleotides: TGCGCCAGCACTGCTAGCGGGAGAGGCAATGAGCAGTTCTTC.

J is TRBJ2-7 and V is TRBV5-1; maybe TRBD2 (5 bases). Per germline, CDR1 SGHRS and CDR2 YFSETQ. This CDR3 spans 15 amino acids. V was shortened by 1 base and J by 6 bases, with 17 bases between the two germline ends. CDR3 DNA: TGCGCCAGCAGCTTGACAGAGCGGCCTCAGGCCGAGCAGTACTTC. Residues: CASSLTERPQAEQYF.

CDR3: CASRGTGKNTEAFF. The CDR3 region has the DNA TGTGCCAGCAGAGGGACGGGAAAGAACACTGAAGCTTTCTTT. The J gene is TRBJ1-1, the V gene TRBV6-5; tentatively, D is TRBD1 (5 bases). Germline V gene data show CDR1 as MNHEY and CDR2 as SVGAGI. The CDR3 has 14 amino acids. Trimming removed 6 bases from V and 1 base from J, with 12 bases in between.

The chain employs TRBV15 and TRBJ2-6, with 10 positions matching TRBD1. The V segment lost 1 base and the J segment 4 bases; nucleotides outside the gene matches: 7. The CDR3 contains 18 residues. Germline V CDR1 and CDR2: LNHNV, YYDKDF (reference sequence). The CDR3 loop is CATSRGRDRGPGANVLTF. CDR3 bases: TGTGCCACCAGCAGAGGGCGGGACAGGGGTCCAGGGGCCAACGTCCTGACTTTC.

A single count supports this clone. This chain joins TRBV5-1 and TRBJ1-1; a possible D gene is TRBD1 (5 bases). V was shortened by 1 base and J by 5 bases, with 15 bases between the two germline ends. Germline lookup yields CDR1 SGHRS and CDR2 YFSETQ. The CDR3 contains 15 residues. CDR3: CASSLRRDGDTEAFF. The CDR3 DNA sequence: TGCGCCAGCAGCTTGCGCAGGGACGGGGATACTGAAGCTTTCTTT.

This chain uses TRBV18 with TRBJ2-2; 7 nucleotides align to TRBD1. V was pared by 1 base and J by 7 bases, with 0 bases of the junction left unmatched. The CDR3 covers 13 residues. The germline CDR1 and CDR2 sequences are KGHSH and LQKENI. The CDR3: CASSPRTGGELFF. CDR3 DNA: TGTGCCAGCTCACCACGGACAGGCGGGGAGCTGTTTTTT.

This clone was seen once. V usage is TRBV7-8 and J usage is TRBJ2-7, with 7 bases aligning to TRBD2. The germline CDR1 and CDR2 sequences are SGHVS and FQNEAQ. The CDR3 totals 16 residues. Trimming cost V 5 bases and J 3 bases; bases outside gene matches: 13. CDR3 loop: CASSQESGTYLYEQYF. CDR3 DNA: TGTGCCAGCAGCCAGGAGAGCGGGACCTACCTCTACGAGCAGTACTTC.

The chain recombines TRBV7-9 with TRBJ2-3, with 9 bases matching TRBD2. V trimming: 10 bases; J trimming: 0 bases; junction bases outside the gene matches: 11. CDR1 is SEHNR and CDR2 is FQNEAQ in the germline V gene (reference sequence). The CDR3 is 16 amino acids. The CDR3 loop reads CATDSPSGTSTDTQYF. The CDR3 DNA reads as TGTGCCACAGATAGCCCTAGCGGGACTAGCACAGATACGCAGTATTTT.

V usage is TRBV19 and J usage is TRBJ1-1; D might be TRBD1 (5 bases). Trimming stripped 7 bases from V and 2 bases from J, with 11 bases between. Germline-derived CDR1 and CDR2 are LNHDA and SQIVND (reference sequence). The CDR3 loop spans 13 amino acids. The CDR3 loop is CASKRQPNTEAFF. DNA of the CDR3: TGTGCCAGTAAACGACAGCCTAACACTGAAGCTTTCTTT. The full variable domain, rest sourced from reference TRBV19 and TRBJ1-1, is DGGITQSPKYLFRKEGQNVTLSCEQNLNHDAMYWYRQDPGQGLRLIYYSQIVNDFQKGDIAEGYSVSREKKESFPLTVTSAQKNPTAFYLCASKRQPNTEAFFGQGTRLTVV.

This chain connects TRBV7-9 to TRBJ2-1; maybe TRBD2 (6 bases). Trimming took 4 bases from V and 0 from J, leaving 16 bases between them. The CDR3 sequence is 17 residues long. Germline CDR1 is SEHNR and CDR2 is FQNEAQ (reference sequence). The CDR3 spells CASSYPNSGNSYNEQFF. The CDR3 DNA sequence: TGTGCCAGCAGCTACCCGAATAGCGGCAACTCCTACAATGAGCAGTTCTTC.

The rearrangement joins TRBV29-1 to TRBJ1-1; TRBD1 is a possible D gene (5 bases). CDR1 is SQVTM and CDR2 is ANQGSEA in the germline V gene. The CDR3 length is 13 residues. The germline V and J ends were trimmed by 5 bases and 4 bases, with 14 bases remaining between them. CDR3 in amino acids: CSVLSGSGTEAFF. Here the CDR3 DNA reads TGCAGCGTTCTTTCAGGGTCGGGCACTGAAGCTTTCTTT.

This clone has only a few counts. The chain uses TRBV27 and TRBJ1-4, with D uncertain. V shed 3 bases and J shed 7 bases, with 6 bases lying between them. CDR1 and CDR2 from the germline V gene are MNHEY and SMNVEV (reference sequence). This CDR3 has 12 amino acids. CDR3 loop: CASSFVGEKLFF. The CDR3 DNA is TGTGCCAGCAGTTTTGTAGGTGAAAAACTGTTTTTT.

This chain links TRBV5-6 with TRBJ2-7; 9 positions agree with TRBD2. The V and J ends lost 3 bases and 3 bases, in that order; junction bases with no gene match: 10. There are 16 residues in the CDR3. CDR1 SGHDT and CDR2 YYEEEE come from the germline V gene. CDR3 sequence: CASSSTGLAGYYEQYF. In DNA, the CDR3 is TGTGCCAGCAGCTCCACGGGGCTAGCGGGGTACTACGAGCAGTACTTC.

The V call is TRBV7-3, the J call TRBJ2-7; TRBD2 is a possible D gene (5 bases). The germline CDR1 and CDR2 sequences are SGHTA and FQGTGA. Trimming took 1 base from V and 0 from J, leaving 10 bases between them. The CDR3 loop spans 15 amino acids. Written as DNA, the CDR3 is TGTGCCAGCAGCTTAAGTGGCGGGCCCTCCTACGAGCAGTACTTC. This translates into CASSLSGGPSYEQYF.

The CDR3 DNA reads as TGCGCCAGCAGCTCCGGGGTAGCGGGAGCAGATACGCAGTATTTT. Translation: CASSSGVAGADTQYF. The gene calls are TRBV5-1 and TRBJ2-3, with 9 bases matching TRBD2. The trim removed 3 bases at V and 4 bases at J, leaving 6 bases unmatched. This CDR3 spans 15 amino acids. Germline assignment: CDR1 SGHRS and CDR2 YFSETQ. Full variable domain (remainder filled in from reference TRBV5-1 and TRBJ2-3): KAGVTQTPRYLIKTRGQQVTLSCSPISGHRSVSWYQQTPGQGLQFLFEYFSETQRNKGNFPGRFSGRQFSNSRSEMNVSTLELGDSALYLCASSSGVAGADTQYFGPGTRLTVL.

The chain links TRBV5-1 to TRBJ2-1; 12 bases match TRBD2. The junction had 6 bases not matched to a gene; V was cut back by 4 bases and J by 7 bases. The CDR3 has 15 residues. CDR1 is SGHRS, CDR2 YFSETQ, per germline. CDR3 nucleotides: TGCGCCAGCAGCGCGACTAGCGGGAGTAGGAATGAGCAGTTCTTC. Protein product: CASSATSGSRNEQFF. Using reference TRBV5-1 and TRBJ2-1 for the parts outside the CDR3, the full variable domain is KAGVTQTPRYLIKTRGQQVTLSCSPISGHRSVSWYQQTPGQGLQFLFEYFSETQRNKGNFPGRFSGRQFSNSRSEMNVSTLELGDSALYLCASSATSGSRNEQFFGPGTRLTVL.

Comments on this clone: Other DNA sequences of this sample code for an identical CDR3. The CDR3 reads CAWSVSTEAFF. The CDR3 DNA sequence: TGTGCCTGGAGTGTGTCGACTGAAGCTTTCTTT. The chain recombines TRBV30 with TRBJ1-1; D uncertain. The V gene lost 0 bases and the J gene lost 5 bases, with 4 bases spanning the gap. CDR3 length: 11 amino acids. Germline V gives CDR1 GTSNPN, CDR2 SVGIG (reference sequence).

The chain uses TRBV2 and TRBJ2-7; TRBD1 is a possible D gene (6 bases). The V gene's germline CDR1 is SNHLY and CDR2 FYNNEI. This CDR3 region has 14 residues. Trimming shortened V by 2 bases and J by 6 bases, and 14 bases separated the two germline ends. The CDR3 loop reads CASSETRIGGEQYF. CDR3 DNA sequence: TGTGCCAGCAGTGAAACCCGAATAGGGGGCGAGCAGTACTTC. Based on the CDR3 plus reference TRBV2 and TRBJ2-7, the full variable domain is EPEVTQTPSHQVTQMGQEVILRCVPISNHLYFYWYRQILGQKVEFLVSFYNNEISEKSEIFDDQFSVERPDGSNFTLKIRSTKLEDSAMYFCASSETRIGGEQYFGPGTRLTVT.